Each of the 25 T cell receptor beta chains below was sequenced from the same sample in a study of T cell responses to AZD1222 COVID-19 vaccine. The data were produced by immunoSEQ multiplex PCR, yet TCRdb's version contains in-frame clones alone and is incomplete. The data hold tens of thousands of clones, with around 85% observed a single time. The input for sequencing was peripheral blood, taken on day 0 of MenACWY control vaccination. These receptors were collected from an adult in good health.

The chain employs TRBV5-1 and TRBJ1-2; D is undetermined. This CDR3 has 15 amino acids. From germline, CDR1 is SGHRS and CDR2 YFSETQ. V lost 4 bases to trimming and J lost 5 bases, with 18 bases between them. CDR3 in DNA: TGCGCCAGCAGCCAATCGAGCCGGCCAATATATGGCTACACCTTC. Protein product: CASSQSSRPIYGYTF.

This clone was counted a few times. The genes are TRBV14 and TRBJ1-2; the match to TRBD1 covers 7 bases. CDR1 is SGHDN and CDR2 is FVKESK in the germline V gene. The trim removed 3 bases at V and 2 bases at J, leaving 12 bases unmatched. The CDR3 is 17 residues long. The CDR3 here is CASSQVTRGEPNYGYTF. CDR3 nucleotide sequence: TGTGCCAGCAGCCAGGTTACCAGGGGGGAACCAAACTATGGCTACACCTTC. Full variable domain (missing parts from reference TRBV14 and TRBJ1-2): EAGVTQFPSHSVIEKGQTVTLRCDPISGHDNLYWYRRVMGKEIKFLLHFVKESKQDESGMPNNRFLAERTGGTYSTLKVQPAELEDSGVYFCASSQVTRGEPNYGYTFGSGTRLTVV.

The genes are TRBV9 and TRBJ1-2; 9 positions match TRBD1. CDR3 size: 14 residues. In germline, CDR1 is SGDLS, CDR2 YYNGEE. With V trimmed by 3 bases and J by 5 bases, 5 bases remained unmatched. For the CDR3, the DNA is TGTGCCAGCAGCGAACCCGGGACAGGGTATGGCTACACCTTC. Protein product: CASSEPGTGYGYTF.

This clone was seen only once. The chain recombines TRBV18 with TRBJ2-1; the D gene is possibly TRBD2 (6 bases). CDR3 size: 15 residues. Germline CDR1 KGHSH, CDR2 LQKENI. V was cut by 3 bases and J by 1 base, with 10 bases left in between. The CDR3 protein is CASSPGLRSYNEQFF. The CDR3 nucleotides read TGTGCCAGCTCACCGGGACTGAGGTCCTACAATGAGCAGTTCTTC.

V usage is TRBV19 and J usage is TRBJ2-4, with 7 bases aligning to TRBD1. This CDR3 is 17 amino acids long. V was clipped by 5 bases and J by 0 bases; unmatched bases: 10. Germline values: CDR1 LNHDA, CDR2 SQIVND (reference sequence). The CDR3 DNA sequence: TGTGCCAGTAGTCCGGAGACAGGGCCTCTAGCCAAAAACATTCAGTACTTC. It specifies CASSPETGPLAKNIQYF.

The chain recombines TRBV5-5 with TRBJ1-1, with D unclear. Trimming removed 6 bases from V and 1 base from J, with 19 bases in between. CDR1 is SGHKS and CDR2 is YYEKEE in the germline V gene (reference sequence). There are 16 residues in the CDR3. CDR3 in DNA: TGTGCCAGCATCAGAAACTCCGGTCTATCGAACACTGAAGCTTTCTTT. Residues: CASIRNSGLSNTEAFF.

V gene TRBV19 combines with J gene TRBJ2-2, with D tentatively TRBD1 (5 bases). V was shortened by 6 bases and J by 0 bases, with 14 bases between the two germline ends. Germline V lookup: CDR1 LNHDA, CDR2 SQIVND (reference sequence). The CDR3 consists of 16 residues. Here the CDR3 DNA reads TGTGCCAGTAGCCGAAGTAGACAGCCGAACACCGGGGAGCTGTTTTTT. It specifies CASSRSRQPNTGELFF.

V and J are TRBV7-6 and TRBJ2-1; D perhaps matches TRBD1 (6 bases). V shed 7 bases and J shed 0 bases, with 13 bases lying between them. CDR1 SGHVS and CDR2 FNYEAQ come from the germline V gene. The CDR3 runs to 15 residues. This chain's CDR3 is CASNALGGSYNEQFF. For the CDR3, the DNA is TGTGCCAGCAACGCTCTAGGGGGCTCCTACAATGAGCAGTTCTTC. The complete variable domain, with remaining parts taken from reference TRBV7-6 and TRBJ2-1, reads GAGVSQSPRYKVTKRGQDVALRCDPISGHVSLYWYRQALGQGPEFLTYFNYEAQQDKSGLPNDRFSAERPEGSISTLTIQRTEQRDSAMYRCASNALGGSYNEQFFGPGTRLTVL.

This clone was detected only a few times. The chain combines TRBV19 with TRBJ1-5; tentative D call: TRBD1 (5 bases). This CDR3 is built from 16 residues. V gave up 1 base and J gave up 2 bases, with 12 bases separating them. The germline gives CDR1 LNHDA, CDR2 SQIVND (reference sequence). CDR3 nucleotide sequence: TGTGCCAGTAGTATAGTCAGGGAAGGCGGCAATCAGCCCCAGCATTTT. Amino acids: CASSIVREGGNQPQHF.

The chain recombines TRBV25-1 with TRBJ1-1; D call uncertain. V was clipped by 2 bases and J by 6 bases, with 4 bases between them. Germline assignment: CDR1 MGHDK and CDR2 SYGVNS. The CDR3 length is 11 residues. The CDR3 DNA sequence: TGTGCCAGCAGTGAAGGGTCTGAAGCTTTCTTT. Protein sequence: CASSEGSEAFF.

The chain uses TRBV6-6 and TRBJ1-5; D is ambiguous. Germline V lookup: CDR1 MNHNY, CDR2 SVGAGI (reference sequence). The CDR3 contains 14 residues. Trimming removed 6 bases from V and 6 bases from J, with 15 bases in between. The CDR3: CASSRGEVGQPQHF. The CDR3 DNA reads as TGTGCCAGCAGCCGAGGAGAGGTTGGTCAGCCCCAGCATTTT.

The sample holds a few counts of this clone. J is TRBJ2-7 and V is TRBV18; D remains unclear. CDR1 and CDR2 from the germline V gene are KGHSH and LQKENI. This CDR3 comprises 14 residues. The V end was cut by 0 bases, the J end by 2 bases, with 8 bases between. The CDR3 region has the DNA TGTGCCAGCTCACCACCGAATCCACCCTACGAGCAGTACGTC. Translated, it gives CASSPPNPPYEQYV.

The chain joins TRBV3-1 (or the pseudogene TRBV3-2) to TRBJ1-1; D is possibly TRBD1 (6 bases). The CDR3 consists of 15 residues. The V gene's germline CDR1 is LGHDT and CDR2 YNNKEL (reference sequence). With 4 bases removed from V and 2 bases from J, the gap between germline ends came to 14 bases. CDR3 nucleotide sequence: TGTGCCAGCAGCCCGTGGACAGAGAAAAACACTGAAGCTTTCTTT. Protein: CASSPWTEKNTEAFF.

The chain has TRBV21-1 and TRBJ1-1. TRBV21-1 is flagged as a pseudogene. The CDR3 has 11 amino acids. The CDR3 nucleotides are TGTGCCAGCAGCATACTTCCTGAAGCTTTCTTT. Translation gives CASSILPEAFF.

The sample holds one count of this clone. The chain links TRBV30 to TRBJ1-3; 10 bases match TRBD1. There are 18 residues in the CDR3. Germline V gives CDR1 GTSNPN, CDR2 SVGIG (reference sequence). Trimming took 2 bases from V and 2 from J; bases not matched to a gene: 12. CDR3 DNA: TGTGCCTGGAGTCGTGGCGACAGGGGGCCTCTGGCTGGAAACACCATATATTTT. It encodes CAWSRGDRGPLAGNTIYF.

J is TRBJ1-5 and V is TRBV6-5; D may be TRBD1 (5 bases). The CDR3 totals 14 residues. Germline values: CDR1 MNHEY, CDR2 SVGAGI. V was cut by 5 bases and J by 1 base, with 9 bases left in between. CDR3 amino acids: CASSLDRSNQPQHF. CDR3 nucleotides: TGTGCCAGCAGTCTTGACAGAAGCAATCAGCCCCAGCATTTT.

The chain combines TRBV9 with TRBJ1-4; D gene ambiguous. Germline V gives CDR1 SGDLS, CDR2 YYNGEE. V dropped 4 bases and J dropped 4 bases, with 11 bases sitting between them. The CDR3 is 14 amino acids. CDR3 DNA: TGTGCCAGCAGCCAAGGCAGTATTAATGAAAAACTGTTTTTT. As protein: CASSQGSINEKLFF.

This chain links TRBV12-5 with TRBJ1-6, with D uncertain. This CDR3 contains 16 residues. Per the germline V gene, CDR1 is LGHNT and CDR2 is FRNRAP. V lost 6 bases and J lost 6, with 18 bases in between. The CDR3 DNA reads as TGTGCTAGTGGAGCTCCGGTGCTGGGAAGTAATTCACCCCTCCACTTT. Amino acid sequence: CASGAPVLGSNSPLHF.

CDR3 DNA sequence: TGTGCCAGCAGTCCGACAGGGACCTATGGCTACACCTTC. Translated: CASSPTGTYGYTF. V and J are TRBV2 and TRBJ1-2, with 7 bases identical to TRBD1. The germline CDR1 and CDR2 sequences are SNHLY and FYNNEI. The CDR3 sequence is 13 residues long. The J segment lost 4 bases and the V segment lost 5 bases, leaving 4 bases of the junction unmatched.

This clone has a handful of counts. This rearrangement joins TRBV12-3 or TRBV12-4 to TRBJ1-2; D unresolved. Trimming removed 5 bases from V and 4 bases from J, with 11 bases in between. The CDR3 extends over 13 amino acids. The CDR3 DNA sequence: TGTGCCAGCAGTCGAATCAACAGCTATGGCTACACCTTC. Its translation is CASSRINSYGYTF.

The J gene is TRBJ2-3, the V gene TRBV6-4; 11 bases are shared with TRBD2. Germline V lookup: CDR1 MRHNA, CDR2 SNTAGT. J was trimmed by 5 bases and V by 4 bases; bases with no gene match: 2. This CDR3 spans 14 amino acids. The CDR3 spells CASSVAGGQDTQYF. The CDR3 DNA is TGTGCCAGCAGTGTAGCGGGGGGGCAAGATACGCAGTATTTT.

CDR3 sequence reads: CASSLPQDAYEQYV. As DNA, the CDR3 is TGTGCCAGCAGCTTGCCGCAGGACGCCTACGAGCAGTACGTC. J is TRBJ2-7 and V is TRBV5-8; D is unclear. This CDR3 is built from 14 residues. CDR1 SGHTS and CDR2 YDEGEE come from the germline V gene. The V and J ends lost 1 base and 2 bases respectively, with 10 bases between them.

This CDR3 reads CAWSGPGTNEKLFF. In DNA, the CDR3 is TGTGCCTGGAGTGGCCCTGGGACTAATGAAAAACTGTTTTTT. The chain employs TRBV30 and TRBJ1-4; D is unresolved. The germline V gene encodes CDR1 GTSNPN and CDR2 SVGIG (reference sequence). The CDR3 spans 14 residues. V shed 1 base and J shed 2 bases, with 8 bases lying between them.

This rearrangement joins TRBV6-5 to TRBJ2-1; 11 positions agree with TRBD2. The CDR3 runs to 14 residues. Per germline, CDR1 MNHEY and CDR2 SVGAGI. Trimming cost V 7 bases and J 10 bases; bases outside gene matches: 9. In nucleotides, the CDR3 is TGTGCCAGCAAGCCGGGACTAGCGGTTCAGGAGCAGTTCTTC. Translating it yields CASKPGLAVQEQFF.

This chain joins TRBV7-7 and TRBJ2-3, with D possibly TRBD2 on 5 matching bases. The CDR3 has 14 amino acids. Per germline, CDR1 SSHAT and CDR2 FNYEAQ (reference sequence). Trimming removed 5 bases from V and 4 bases from J, with 13 bases in between. The CDR3 region has the DNA TGTGCCAGCAGCCCGGGTCTCGGGGCAGATACGCAGTATTTT. Translation gives CASSPGLGADTQYF.